This T cell receptor (beta chain) was found in a study of Graves' ophthalmopathy and Graves' hyperthyroidism. General observations from the study: The authors also found most expanded thyroid clonotypes above 0.001 frequency in blood. Researchers report that a 13-signature model separated ophthalmopathy from stable hyperthyroidism, posting about 90% sensitivity and about 80% specificity.

Germline V CDR1 and CDR2: ENHRY, SYGVKD. CDR3 size: 17 residues. Aged 18 to 65, hyperthyroidism patients had new diagnoses of under 2 months' duration. RNA transcripts served as template for amplifying TCR beta CDR3 sequences. The library came from an HTBI-primed first-round RT-PCR and a second-round multiplex PCR. TCRdb re-analysed the multiplex PCR reads in MiXCR, keeping a single row per CDR3 protein. The data contain about 1.2 million distinct CDR3 sequences, 35% to 45% of them seen just once; the ten biggest clones take up 11%. Regarding this clonotype: Its antigen remains unidentified. One end of the junction does not line up with germline, which may come from a read error.

The source of this sequence is an adult man with Graves' hyperthyroidism. Sequencing input: peripheral blood or thyroid tissue (not recorded which). This chain connects TRBV10-3 to TRBJ1-5, with a possible D match to TRBD1 (5 bases). The CDR3 reads CASSHPPTAVEDQPQHF. The CDR3 bases are TGTGCCAGCAGTCACCCTCCGACAGCGGTAGAGGATCAGCCCCAGCATTTT.